The sequence of this T cell receptor (beta chain) was determined in a study of immune heterogeneity within non-small cell lung tumors. General study findings and limits: Multiple tumor sites within a patient showed recurrence of identical dominant CDR3 beta clonotypes; site-unique high-frequency clones were present as well.

For the TCR beta CDR3, multiplex PCR with 32 V and 13 J primers performed the amplification. TCRdb re-called the multiplex PCR reads through MiXCR, storing one row per CDR3 protein. The profile shows over 12,000 distinct CDR3 sequences, roughly 30% of them singletons. Template material comprised bulk tumor genomic DNA at around 600 ng per sample. Far-apart biopsies, several per primary tumor, were taken during surgery. Their non-small cell lung cancer was newly diagnosed and untreated, and the patients underwent curative surgery. CDR3 length: 12 residues. The ends were cut back, 9 bases at V and 0 bases at J, with 9 bases in the middle. The germline V gene has CDR1 SNHLY and CDR2 FYNNEI. This clonotype was detected once. What it binds is unknown.

What was sequenced was lung tumor tissue. The V and J genes are TRBV2 and TRBJ2-7; D remains unclear. The receptor was isolated from a man in his forties or fifties with non-small cell lung cancer. The CDR3 region is CASIRASYEQYF. For the CDR3, the DNA is TGTGCCAGTATCCGGGCCTCCTACGAGCAGTACTTC.